One sample yielded the 21 T cell receptor beta chains listed below, sequenced in a study of beta chain features in type 1 diabetes (dated by TCRdb to between 2018 and 2020). Summary of the overall study and its limitations: Type 1 diabetes patients showed a moderate but significant shortening of TCRB CDR3 length in all four CD4+ subsets.

The library was made by the immunoSEQ multiplex PCR assay. The High Capacity cDNA Reverse Transcription Kit was used to reverse transcribe all of the isolated RNA, meaning that expressed TCRB transcripts were what got sequenced. This is the immuneACCESS table as TCRdb keeps it, with only in-frame sequences that have V and J called. A part of the clones is gone; compared with another copy, unresolved V genes explain less than half, and the rest is unexplained. A total of some 290,000 clones appear in this sample, around 22% of them only once. The ten largest clones capture roughly 0.011% of the sample. No antigen has been identified for these receptors. Material: naive CD4+ T cells from blood. What this sample's cell subset or site label stands for: true naive CD4+ T cells. These receptors were obtained from a woman in her twenties or thirties with type 1 diabetes.

V and J are TRBV7-9 and TRBJ1-2; D gene ambiguous. V was trimmed by 5 bases and J by 2 bases, leaving 12 bases between them. This CDR3 is built from 14 residues. Germline loops: CDR1 SEHNR, CDR2 FQNEAQ (reference sequence). The CDR3 sequence: CASSPREGNYGYTF. CDR3 bases: TGTGCCAGCAGCCCCCGAGAGGGAAACTATGGCTACACCTTC.

The rearrangement joins TRBV6-1 to TRBJ2-1; D perhaps matches TRBD2 (6 bases). The ends were cut back, 6 bases at V and 4 bases at J, with 10 bases in the middle. Germline V gene lookup returns CDR1 MNHNS and CDR2 SASEGT. This CDR3 contains 13 residues. The CDR3 spells CASSRGSYNEQFF. CDR3 DNA: TGTGCCAGCAGCCGGGGGTCATACAATGAGCAGTTCTTC.

Of note for this clone: The junction departs from germline at one end; a sequencing error may be responsible. The chain carries TRBV7-7 and TRBJ2-3; TRBD2 matches at 8 bases. CDR1 is SSHAT and CDR2 is FNYEAQ in the germline V gene (reference sequence). This CDR3 spans 15 amino acids. In DNA form, the CDR3 reads TGTGCTAGCAGCCCATTAGCGGGAAGCACAGATACGCAGTATTTT. This gives the protein CASSPLAGSTDTQYF.

The DNA of the CDR3 is TGCGCCAGCAGCCCTGGGACATTGGGACTGTTTTTT. Translation: CASSPGTLGLFF. The V call is TRBV5-1, the J call TRBJ1-4; TRBD1 is a possible D gene (6 bases). There are 12 residues in the CDR3. Germline assignment: CDR1 SGHRS and CDR2 YFSETQ. Deletions cut 4 bases from V and 13 bases from J, with 14 bases between.

This clone was recorded a few times. The chain has TRBV10-3 and TRBJ2-5; D might be TRBD1 (6 bases). The CDR3 spans 17 residues. V was shortened by 0 bases and J by 2 bases, with 16 bases between the two germline ends. Germline V lookup: CDR1 ENHRY, CDR2 SYGVKD. The CDR3 nucleotides read TGTGCCATCAGTGAGTCGACAGCCTTAGGGGGACAAGAGACCCAGTACTTC. The encoded protein is CAISESTALGGQETQYF.

This clone appeared once. This chain uses TRBV7-9 with TRBJ2-1, with 7 bases lining up with TRBD2. This CDR3 is 15 amino acids long. Germline CDR1 SEHNR, CDR2 FQNEAQ (reference sequence). V lost 5 bases to trimming and J lost 8 bases; unmatched junction nucleotides: 12. CDR3 in amino acids: CASSARDYQTYEQFF. CDR3 coding DNA: TGTGCCAGCAGCGCCCGGGACTACCAGACATATGAGCAGTTCTTC.

This clone was observed a few times. J is TRBJ2-1 and V is TRBV29-1; TRBD2 might be the D (5 bases). The CDR3 extends over 16 amino acids. Germline loops: CDR1 SQVTM, CDR2 ANQGSEA. With 6 bases removed from V and 1 base from J, the gap between germline ends came to 19 bases. CDR3 nucleotides: TGCAGCGTCATTCCACCTACTAGGTATTCCTACAATGAGCAGTTCTTC. This encodes CSVIPPTRYSYNEQFF.

The CDR3 DNA reads as TGTGCCAGCAGCAAAGCGCAGGGGGCCCCAGATACGCAGTATTTT. It yields the protein CASSKAQGAPDTQYF. This rearrangement joins TRBV21-1 to TRBJ2-3; no check of the table's D call, TRBD1, against the DNA was made. TRBV21-1 constitutes a pseudogene. The CDR3 is made up of 15 amino acids.

This chain joins TRBV18 and TRBJ1-2; 7 bases fit TRBD1. The CDR3 covers 18 residues. Germline-derived CDR1 and CDR2 are KGHSH and LQKENI. Trimming took 6 bases from V and 0 from J; bases not matched to a gene: 16. The CDR3: CASSRQGLTGPTNYGYTF. The CDR3 nucleotides read TGTGCCAGCTCTCGACAGGGACTTACCGGTCCTACTAACTATGGCTACACCTTC.

This chain links TRBV6-5 with TRBJ2-7; 8 bases fit TRBD2. The V segment lost 7 bases and the J segment 1 base; nucleotides outside the gene matches: 9. Germline V lookup: CDR1 MNHEY, CDR2 SVGAGI. This CDR3 spans 15 amino acids. CDR3 sequence: CASIGPASGSYEQYF. The CDR3, as DNA: TGTGCCAGCATCGGGCCGGCTAGCGGGTCCTACGAGCAGTACTTC.

The chain carries TRBV29-1 and TRBJ1-1, with D hard to call. The CDR3 length is 13 residues. Germline V gene data show CDR1 as SQVTM and CDR2 as ANQGSEA. Trimming removed 8 bases at V and 0 bases at J, with 13 bases between. For the CDR3, the DNA is TGCAGCTCGAGCGGGCAGTTGAACACTGAAGCTTTCTTT. Protein: CSSSGQLNTEAFF.

The chain joins TRBV29-1 to TRBJ2-5; TRBD1 agrees at 7 bases. The closer fit of TRBJ2-7 to the DNA end suggests the J call may be wrong. This CDR3 comprises 13 residues. CDR1 and CDR2 from the germline V gene are SQVTM and ANQGSEA. The CDR3 sequence is CSVGDSSLAEQYF. The CDR3 DNA is TGCAGCGTAGGGGACAGTAGCCTAGCCGAGCAGTACTTC.

Remarks on this clone: A junction boundary mismatches the germline segment, possibly from a read error. The chain uses TRBV7-7 and TRBJ1-5; 8 bases agree with TRBD1. Germline CDR1 and CDR2: SSHAT and FNYEAQ (reference sequence). This CDR3 is built from 13 residues. The DNA of the CDR3 is TGTGCTAGCAGCCCAGGACAGGGTCAGCCCCAGCATTTT. Residues: CASSPGQGQPQHF.

For the CDR3, the DNA is TGTGCCAGTAGTCTCAGAACCGGGACAGGGATATCAAACACTGAAGCTTTCTTT. It yields the protein CASSLRTGTGISNTEAFF. This rearrangement joins TRBV19 to TRBJ1-1, with 9 bases that match TRBD1. The CDR3 is 18 residues long. V was clipped by 5 bases and J by 2 bases; unmatched bases: 15. Germline V gives CDR1 LNHDA, CDR2 SQIVND (reference sequence).

In this sample, this clone turned up a few times. The chain joins TRBV7-9 to TRBJ2-1, with 9 bases fitting TRBD1. Per the germline V gene, CDR1 is SEHNR and CDR2 is FQNEAQ (reference sequence). V lost 1 base, J lost 3 bases, and 1 base stayed unmatched. The CDR3 is 15 amino acids. CDR3 DNA: TGTGCCAGCAGCTTAGGGGGACAGGGCTACAATGAGCAGTTCTTC. It specifies CASSLGGQGYNEQFF.

The rearrangement uses TRBV27 and TRBJ2-7, with D uncertain. Germline V lookup: CDR1 MNHEY, CDR2 SMNVEV (reference sequence). V lost 6 bases to trimming and J lost 2 bases, with 14 bases between them. This CDR3 region has 14 residues. CDR3 loop: CASSSTTAAYEQYF. As DNA, the CDR3 is TGTGCCAGCAGCTCTACCACAGCAGCCTACGAGCAGTACTTC.

The chain couples TRBV10-2 to TRBJ2-1; D is unresolved. Deletions cut 4 bases from V and 4 bases from J, with 2 bases between. CDR3 size: 11 residues. Germline CDR1 and CDR2: WSHSY and SAAADI. The CDR3 here is CASSAYNEQFF. The DNA for the CDR3 is TGCGCCAGCAGTGCGTACAATGAGCAGTTCTTC.

The chain uses TRBV4-1 and TRBJ2-2; no clear D. The CDR3 consists of 11 residues. The germline V gene encodes CDR1 MGHRA and CDR2 YSYEKL. V lost 0 bases to trimming and J lost 10 bases, with 3 bases between them. CDR3 residues: CASSQELELFF. CDR3 nucleotide sequence: TGCGCCAGCAGCCAAGAACTGGAGCTGTTTTTT.

The chain carries TRBV6-1 and TRBJ1-1; D remains unclear. Trimming removed 10 bases from V and 5 bases from J, with 14 bases in between. Germline assignment: CDR1 MNHNS and CDR2 SASEGT. The CDR3 length is 12 residues. The CDR3 sequence is CANGREGTEAFF. In DNA, the CDR3 is TGTGCCAACGGACGGGAAGGGACTGAAGCTTTCTTT.

A few counts support this clone. The V call is TRBV6-5, the J call TRBJ2-7; D is ambiguous. From germline, CDR1 is MNHEY and CDR2 SVGAGI. The CDR3 is made up of 12 amino acids. Trimming took 5 bases from V and 5 from J, leaving 10 bases between them. The CDR3 sequence: CASSRSPNEQYF. The CDR3 DNA is TGTGCCAGCAGTCGGAGCCCTAACGAGCAGTACTTC.

This clone has more than one count but fewer than ten. The rearrangement joins TRBV2 to TRBJ1-1; maybe TRBD1 (5 bases). Trimming took off 3 bases at V and 4 bases at J, with 9 bases between the two ends. CDR1 SNHLY and CDR2 FYNNEI come from the germline V gene. The CDR3 sequence is 13 residues long. CDR3 sequence (DNA): TGTGCCAGCAGTGAGCAGGGTTCCACTGAAGCTTTCTTT. It encodes CASSEQGSTEAFF. The complete variable domain, with remaining parts taken from reference TRBV2 and TRBJ1-1, reads EPEVTQTPSHQVTQMGQEVILRCVPISNHLYFYWYRQILGQKVEFLVSFYNNEISEKSEIFDDQFSVERPDGSNFTLKIRSTKLEDSAMYFCASSEQGSTEAFFGQGTRLTVV.